This TCR beta chain stems from a study of shared clonotypes between healthy human individuals. Study context: The composition of the donors was a couple of women and three men aged 18 to 49. Study findings and constraints: Compared with clonotypes that all four donors shared, non-shared clonotypes had lower generation probabilities.

Looked up from germline, CDR1 is SGHTA and CDR2 is FQGNSA. V lost 8 bases, J lost 9 bases, and 7 bases stayed unmatched. The CDR3 totals 12 residues. CD4+ cell separation produced CD45RA+ naive and CD45RA-negative memory subsets. Original processing notes: Quality scores were absent from the junction-only immunoSEQ sequences, so filtering differed. TCRdb's copy holds only in-frame clones and misses some; the assay was immunoSEQ multiplex PCR. Clonal size and the V and J genes are those of that table, whereas D and trimming came from the DNA. This table holds hundreds of thousands of clones, more than 95% found once. Of note for this clone: The antigen remains undetermined.

The origin of this receptor is a woman aged 25-40 years in good health. The chain uses TRBV7-2 and TRBJ2-1; 7 bases line up with TRBD2. The sample consisted of naive CD4+ T cells sorted from blood. Subset: CD45RA+ positively selected. The CDR3 region is CASGVTSAEQFF. DNA for the CDR3: TGTGCCAGCGGAGTTACTAGCGCTGAGCAGTTCTTC.